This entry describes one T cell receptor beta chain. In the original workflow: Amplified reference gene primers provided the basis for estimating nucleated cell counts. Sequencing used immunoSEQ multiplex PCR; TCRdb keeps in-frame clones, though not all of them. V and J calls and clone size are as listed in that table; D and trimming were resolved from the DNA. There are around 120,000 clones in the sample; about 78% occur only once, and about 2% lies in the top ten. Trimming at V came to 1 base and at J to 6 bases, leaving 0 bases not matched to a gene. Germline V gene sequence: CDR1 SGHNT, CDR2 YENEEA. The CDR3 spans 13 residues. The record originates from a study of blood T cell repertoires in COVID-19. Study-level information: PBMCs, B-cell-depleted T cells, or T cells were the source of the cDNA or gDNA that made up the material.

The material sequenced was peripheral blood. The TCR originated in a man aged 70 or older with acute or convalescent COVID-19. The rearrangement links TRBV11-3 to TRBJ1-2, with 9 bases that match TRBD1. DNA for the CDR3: TGTGCCAGCAGCTTAGGACAGGGGGATGGCTACACCTTC. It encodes CASSLGQGDGYTF.